This T cell receptor (beta chain) was identified in a study of T cell repertoires in cytomegalovirus infection. TCRdb redid the calling of the reads with MiXCR, one entry per CDR3 protein. The table lists about 110,000 distinct CDR3 sequences, over 30% of them singletons. For this clonotype: What it recognizes is unknown.

The V gene end was trimmed by 3 bases and the J gene end by 6 bases; junction bases not matched to a gene: 3. The CDR3 has 15 amino acids. The germline V gene has CDR1 MNHNS and CDR2 SASEGT. Study-level points and caveats: In two of eight donors, the top clonotype was HLA-C-restricted CMV-specific.

V usage is TRBV6-1 and J usage is TRBJ1-6, with 9 bases that match TRBD1. Sequenced here: CD8+ T cells from cultured PBMCs, sampled from culture after CMV antigen stimulation. The origin of this receptor is a human donor in good health (CMV status not recorded). Some clones in this sample may be carry-over from other donors' samples. CDR3 loop: CASSDTGQGNSPLHF. For the CDR3, the DNA is TGTGCCAGCAGTGATACGGGACAGGGTAATTCACCCCTCCACTTT.